This TCR beta chain was sequenced for a study of T cells in Graves' hyperthyroidism and ophthalmopathy. General study results and limits: Blood also contained most expanded thyroid clonotypes above 0.001.

Amplified regions were TCR beta CDR3 sequences from RNA transcripts. Initially, a first-round RT-PCR of the TCR CDR3 employed the HTBI primer set. Using its own MiXCR run on the multiplex PCR reads, TCRdb lists one record per CDR3 protein. Among under 500,000 distinct CDR3 sequences listed, over 12% were seen once. CDR1 and CDR2 from the germline V gene are MNHEY and SVGEGT. V lost 4 bases to trimming and J lost 6 bases; unmatched junction nucleotides: 10. The CDR3 extends over 17 amino acids. Ophthalmopathy patients showed a Clinical Activity Score of at least 3, NOSPECS grade of at least 4 and duration under 3 months. In this sample, this clonotype turned up many times. The antigen is unknown.

V gene TRBV6-2 or TRBV6-3 combines with J gene TRBJ2-7; 15 nucleotides match TRBD2. Sequencing was carried out using blood. The sequence was obtained from a man aged 50-59 years with Graves' ophthalmopathy. The CDR3 here is CASSFYPGLAGGIEQYF. DNA of the CDR3: TGTGCCAGCAGTTTTTACCCAGGACTAGCGGGAGGGATCGAGCAGTACTTC.